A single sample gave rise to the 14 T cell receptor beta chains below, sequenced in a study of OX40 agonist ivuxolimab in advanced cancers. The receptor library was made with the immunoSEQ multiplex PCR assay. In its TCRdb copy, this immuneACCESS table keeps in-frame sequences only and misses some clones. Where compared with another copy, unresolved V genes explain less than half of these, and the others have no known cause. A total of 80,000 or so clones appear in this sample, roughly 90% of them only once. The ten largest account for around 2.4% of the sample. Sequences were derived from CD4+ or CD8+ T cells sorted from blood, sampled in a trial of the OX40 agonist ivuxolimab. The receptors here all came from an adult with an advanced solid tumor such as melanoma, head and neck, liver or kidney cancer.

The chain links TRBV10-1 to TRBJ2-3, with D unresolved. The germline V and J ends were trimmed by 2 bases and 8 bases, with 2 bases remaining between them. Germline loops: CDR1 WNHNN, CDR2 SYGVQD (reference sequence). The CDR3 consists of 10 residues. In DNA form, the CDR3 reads TGCGCCAGCAGTGAGGGTACGCAGTATTTT. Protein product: CASSEGTQYF.

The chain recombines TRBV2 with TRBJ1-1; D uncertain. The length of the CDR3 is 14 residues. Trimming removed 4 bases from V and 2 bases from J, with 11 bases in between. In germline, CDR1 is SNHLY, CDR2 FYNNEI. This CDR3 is CASSAFWGNTEAFF. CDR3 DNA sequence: TGTGCCAGCAGTGCGTTTTGGGGAAACACTGAAGCTTTCTTT. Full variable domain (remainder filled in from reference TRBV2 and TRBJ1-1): EPEVTQTPSHQVTQMGQEVILRCVPISNHLYFYWYRQILGQKVEFLVSFYNNEISEKSEIFDDQFSVERPDGSNFTLKIRSTKLEDSAMYFCASSAFWGNTEAFFGQGTRLTVV.

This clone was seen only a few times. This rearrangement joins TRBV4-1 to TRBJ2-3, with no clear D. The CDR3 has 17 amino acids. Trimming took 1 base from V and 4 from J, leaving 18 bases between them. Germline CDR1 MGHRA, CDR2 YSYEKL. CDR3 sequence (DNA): TGCGCCAGCAGCCAAGGAAGGGCGAGCGACGGGTCAGATACGCAGTATTTT. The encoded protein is CASSQGRASDGSDTQYF.

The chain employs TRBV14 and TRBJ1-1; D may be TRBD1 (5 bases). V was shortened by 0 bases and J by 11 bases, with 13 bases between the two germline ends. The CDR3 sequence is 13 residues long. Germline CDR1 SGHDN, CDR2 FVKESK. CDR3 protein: CASSQDRGGGAFF. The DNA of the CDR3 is TGTGCCAGCAGCCAAGATCGGGGCGGAGGGGCTTTCTTT.

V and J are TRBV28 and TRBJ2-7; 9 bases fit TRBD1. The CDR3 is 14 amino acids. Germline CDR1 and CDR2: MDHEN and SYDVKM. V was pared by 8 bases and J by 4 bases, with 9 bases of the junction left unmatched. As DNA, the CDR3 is TGTGCCAGCTACCCCGGGACAGGGCCTTACGAGCAGTACTTC. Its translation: CASYPGTGPYEQYF.

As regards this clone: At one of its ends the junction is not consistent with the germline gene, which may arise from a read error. The CDR3 reads CASSWDSYYGYTF. For the CDR3, the DNA is TGTGCCAGCAGCTGGGACAGCTACTATGGCTACACCTTC. This rearrangement joins TRBV5-3 to TRBJ1-2, with 7 positions matching TRBD1. TRBV5-3 is placed among ORFs of uncertain function. CDR3 size: 13 residues.

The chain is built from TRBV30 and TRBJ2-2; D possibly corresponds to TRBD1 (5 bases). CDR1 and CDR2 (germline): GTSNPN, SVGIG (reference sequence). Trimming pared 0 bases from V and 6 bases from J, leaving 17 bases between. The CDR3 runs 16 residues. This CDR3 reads CAWSVTATLSAGELFF. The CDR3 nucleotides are TGTGCCTGGAGTGTGACAGCCACTCTAAGTGCCGGGGAGCTGTTTTTT.

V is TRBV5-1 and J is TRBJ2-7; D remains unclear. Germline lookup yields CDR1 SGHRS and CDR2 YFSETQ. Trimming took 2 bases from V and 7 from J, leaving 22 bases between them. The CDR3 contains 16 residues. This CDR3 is CASSLALGTDLSEQYF. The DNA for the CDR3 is TGCGCCAGCAGCTTAGCCCTGGGAACAGACCTCTCTGAGCAGTACTTC.

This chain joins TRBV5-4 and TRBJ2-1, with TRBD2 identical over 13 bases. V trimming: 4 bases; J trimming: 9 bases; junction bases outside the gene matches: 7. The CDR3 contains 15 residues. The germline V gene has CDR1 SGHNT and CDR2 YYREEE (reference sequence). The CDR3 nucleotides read TGTGCCAGCAGCCCTCGACTAGCGGGAGGCGTTGAGCAGTTCTTC. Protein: CASSPRLAGGVEQFF.

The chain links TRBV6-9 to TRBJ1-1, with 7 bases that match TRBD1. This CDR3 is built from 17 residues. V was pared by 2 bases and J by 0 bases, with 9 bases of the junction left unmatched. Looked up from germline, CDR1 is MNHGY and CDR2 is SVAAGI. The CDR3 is CASSYRGREGLNTEAFF. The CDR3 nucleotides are TGTGCCAGCAGTTATAGGGGGCGCGAGGGACTGAACACTGAAGCTTTCTTT.

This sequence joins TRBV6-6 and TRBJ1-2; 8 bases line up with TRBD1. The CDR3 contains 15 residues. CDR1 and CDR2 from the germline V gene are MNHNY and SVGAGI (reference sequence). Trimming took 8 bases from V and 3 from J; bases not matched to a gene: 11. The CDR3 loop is CASRLKTGGDYGYTF. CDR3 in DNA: TGTGCCAGCCGACTAAAAACAGGGGGGGACTATGGCTACACCTTC.

The CDR3 loop is CASSWEGAFSNQPQHF. The CDR3 DNA sequence: TGTGCCAGCAGTTGGGAGGGGGCGTTTAGCAATCAGCCCCAGCATTTT. The rearrangement links TRBV28 to TRBJ1-5; 7 bases align to TRBD1. Germline V CDR1 and CDR2: MDHEN, SYDVKM. Losses at the gene ends were 4 bases for V and 0 bases for J; bases not matched to a gene: 6. CDR3 length equals 16 residues.

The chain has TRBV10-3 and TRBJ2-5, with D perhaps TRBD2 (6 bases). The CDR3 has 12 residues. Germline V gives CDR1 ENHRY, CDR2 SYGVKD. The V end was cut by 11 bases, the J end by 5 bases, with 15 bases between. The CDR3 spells CAAGVAEETQYF. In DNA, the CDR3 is TGTGCCGCCGGGGTAGCGGAGGAGACCCAGTACTTC.

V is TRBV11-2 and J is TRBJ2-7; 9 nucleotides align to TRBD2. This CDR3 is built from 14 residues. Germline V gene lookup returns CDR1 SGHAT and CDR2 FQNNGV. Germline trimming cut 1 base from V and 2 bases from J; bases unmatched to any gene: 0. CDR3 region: CASSLGGGAYEQYF. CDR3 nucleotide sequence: TGTGCCAGCAGCTTAGGCGGGGGGGCCTACGAGCAGTACTTC.